Below, one T cell receptor beta chain is given with its context. The antigen remains unidentified. The data are from a study of tumor-infiltrating lymphocytes in primary liver carcinoma. Overall study context: Aged between 30 and 69 years, the patients were men and women. The study, taken as a whole, reports: Relative to blood, tumors carried a significantly larger fraction of the repertoire in their top 250 clones (p = 0.039).

Total RNA amounting to 450 to 500 ng was the source from which TCR beta cDNA was made with a constant-region primer. TCR beta libraries came from three nested multiplex PCR rounds using slightly modified ARM-PCR. MiXCR, applied by TCRdb to the multiplex PCR reads, yields one record per CDR3 protein. The sample records about 180,000 distinct CDR3 sequences, about 60% being singletons. It was unsorted whole blood that yielded blood RNA, and germline DNA was also extracted. Sequencing was carried out using peripheral blood. This TCR was sampled from a man between 40 and 49 years old with primary liver carcinoma and hepatitis B virus infection.

The CDR3 loop is CASSPGHSGELFF. In DNA form, the CDR3 reads TGTGCCAGCAGCCCGGGTCATTCCGGGGAGCTGTTTTTT. V gene TRBV11-3 combines with J gene TRBJ2-2; D not resolved. The CDR3 loop spans 13 amino acids. Deletions cut 5 bases from V and 6 bases from J, with 10 bases between. Germline-derived CDR1 and CDR2 are SGHNT and YENEEA.